This is a list of T cell receptor beta chains from one sample in a study of technical replicates of blood from several donors. Clones were read by immunoSEQ multiplex PCR, and TCRdb kept only the in-frame ones, dropping some. Of about 12,000 clones in the sample, about 95% were seen once. Sequencing was performed on PBMCs. The receptors originated from a human donor in good health. Both conserved end residues are part of each CDR3. A D gene is named only where the DNA matches it firmly. Not every row has a clone size; where given, it reads once, few, many or a size class.

d_gene	v_gene	j_gene	abundance	CDR3aa	CDR3nt
TRBD1	TRBV6-1	TRBJ1-2	few	CASSEGQGAGGYTF	TGTGCCAGCAGTGAGGGACAGGGGGCTGGGGGCTACACCTTC
TRBD1	TRBV10-2	TRBJ2-7	NA	CATGQGDEQYF	TGCGCCACTGGACAGGGCGACGAGCAGTACTTC
NA	TRBV10-3	TRBJ1-1	NA	CAISEMAVNTEAFF	TGTGCCATCAGTGAAATGGCCGTGAACACTGAAGCTTTCTTT
TRBD1	TRBV28	TRBJ2-7	NA	CASSSTFGTGGHEQYF	TGTGCCAGCAGTTCAACCTTTGGGACAGGGGGCCACGAGCAGTACTTC
NA	TRBV7-6	TRBJ1-4	NA	CASSLGGHGEKLFF	TGTGCCAGCAGCTTAGGGGGCCATGGGGAAAAACTGTTTTTT
TRBD1	TRBV18	TRBJ2-5	NA	CASSQGQGLETQYF	TGTGCCAGCTCACAGGGACAGGGGCTGGAGACCCAGTACTTC
TRBD2	TRBV27	TRBJ2-7	NA	CASSSNWGGSGYEQYF	TGTGCCAGCAGCTCTAACTGGGGGGGTAGTGGCTACGAGCAGTACTTC
NA	TRBV19	TRBJ2-7	once	CASSIGGTYEQYF	TGTGCCAGTAGTATTGGCGGAACCTACGAGCAGTACTTC
NA	TRBV7-2	TRBJ1-1	NA	CASSAQVNTEAFF	TGTGCCAGCAGCGCACAGGTGAACACTGAAGCTTTCTTT
TRBD1	TRBV9	TRBJ2-7	NA	CASSGGDSSYEQYF	TGTGCCAGCAGCGGAGGGGACAGCTCCTACGAGCAGTACTTC
NA	TRBV4-1	TRBJ2-2	NA	CASQGGLVATGELFF	TGCGCCAGTCAGGGGGGACTGGTGGCCACCGGGGAGCTGTTTTTT
TRBD2	TRBV18	TRBJ2-3	NA	CASRGTSGAVYTQYF	TGTGCCAGCCGGGGCACTAGCGGGGCAGTATATACGCAGTATTTT
NA	TRBV27	TRBJ2-5	NA	CASSLGSDYPGETQYF	TGTGCCAGCAGCTTAGGGTCGGACTACCCCGGAGAGACCCAGTACTTC
TRBD1	TRBV28	TRBJ1-2	NA	CASSRNTGDDGYTF	TGTGCCAGCAGTAGGAACACAGGGGACGATGGCTACACCTTC
NA	TRBV29-1	TRBJ2-5	NA	CSVVPGTETQYF	TGCAGCGTCGTACCCGGGACTGAGACCCAGTACTTC
TRBD1	TRBV28	TRBJ2-3	NA	CASSLWGQGHTDTQYF	TGTGCCAGCAGTTTATGGGGACAGGGGCACACAGATACGCAGTATTTT
NA	TRBV30	TRBJ2-6	NA	CAWSVGSISGANVLTF	TGTGCCTGGAGTGTCGGGAGTATCTCTGGGGCCAACGTCCTGACTTTC
NA	TRBV18	TRBJ1-1	NA	CASSDIEGNTEAFF	TGTGCCAGCTCAGACATCGAGGGGAACACTGAAGCTTTCTTT
TRBD1	TRBV5-4	TRBJ2-6	NA	CASSSPGTGSSGANVLTF	TGTGCCAGCAGCTCCCCCGGGACAGGGAGCTCTGGGGCCAACGTCCTGACTTTC
TRBD1	TRBV29-1	TRBJ1-1	NA	CSVERRGPGNTEAFF	TGCAGCGTTGAACGTAGGGGGCCGGGGAACACTGAAGCTTTCTTT
NA	TRBV5-5	TRBJ2-1	NA	CASSFSDGDNEQFF	TGTGCCAGCAGCTTTTCTGACGGAGATAATGAGCAGTTCTTC
TRBD2	TRBV11-1	TRBJ2-2	NA	CASKPGGWADNTGELFF	TGTGCCAGCAAACCCGGGGGGTGGGCGGACAACACCGGGGAGCTGTTTTTT
TRBD1	TRBV2	TRBJ1-4	NA	CASVGQDPTNEKLFF	TGTGCCAGCGTGGGACAGGACCCAACTAATGAAAAACTGTTTTTT
TRBD1	TRBV4-2	TRBJ2-1	NA	CASSQDGGTGYNEQFF	TGTGCCAGCAGCCAAGACGGCGGGACAGGTTACAATGAGCAGTTCTTC
NA	TRBV6-1	TRBJ2-6	NA	CASSEAAGRNVLTF	TGTGCCAGCAGTGAAGCGGCGGGACGTAACGTCCTGACTTTC
NA	TRBV30	TRBJ1-2	NA	CAWSRGDLYGYTF	TGTGCCTGGAGTAGAGGAGACCTATATGGCTACACCTTC
NA	TRBV6-1	TRBJ2-7	NA	CATSTGTLGEQYF	TGTGCCACCAGCACAGGAACCCTGGGCGAGCAGTACTTC
NA	TRBV28	TRBJ2-7	NA	CATTLTSPYEQYF	TGTGCCACTACTCTGACATCACCCTACGAGCAGTACTTC
NA	TRBV5-6	TRBJ1-1	NA	CASSFGGKAFF	TGTGCCAGCAGCTTCGGGGGGAAGGCTTTCTTT
NA	TRBV10-1	TRBJ2-7	NA	CASSVGPGVNEQYF	TGCGCCAGCAGTGTTGGTCCAGGGGTTAACGAGCAGTACTTC
TRBD1	TRBV4-2	TRBJ2-5	NA	CASSPQGAEETQYF	TGTGCCAGCAGCCCACAGGGGGCCGAAGAGACCCAGTACTTC
TRBD2	TRBV27	TRBJ2-5	NA	CASSFSGRYETQYF	TGTGCCAGCAGCTTTAGCGGGAGATACGAGACCCAGTACTTC
NA	TRBV7-3	TRBJ2-7	NA	CASSFSQGDEQYF	TGTGCCAGCAGCTTTTCACAGGGCGACGAGCAGTACTTC
NA	TRBV6-6	TRBJ2-2	once	CASSGSRDTGELFF	TGTGCCAGCAGTGGGAGTCGGGACACCGGGGAGCTGTTTTTT
TRBD2	TRBV6-1	TRBJ2-7	once	CASSEDAGGSYEQYF	TGTGCCAGCAGTGAAGATGCGGGAGGGAGCTACGAGCAGTACTTC
TRBD2	TRBV7-3	TRBJ2-2	NA	CASSRNPSGGLNTGELFF	TGTGCCAGCAGCAGAAATCCTAGCGGGGGACTGAACACCGGGGAGCTGTTTTTT
NA	TRBV10-1	TRBJ2-5	NA	CASSDSRGETQYF	TGCGCCAGCAGTGATTCCAGGGGAGAGACCCAGTACTTC
TRBD2	TRBV4-1	TRBJ2-1	NA	CASSRGTSGSRDEQFF	TGCGCCAGCAGCCGAGGGACTAGCGGGAGTAGAGATGAGCAGTTCTTC
TRBD1	TRBV5-1	TRBJ2-5	NA	CASSPGQGPQETQYF	TGCGCCAGCAGCCCTGGACAGGGGCCCCAAGAGACCCAGTACTTC
NA	TRBV28	TRBJ2-1	once	CASSQGSSTYNEQFF	TGTGCCAGCAGCCAGGGGTCCTCAACTTACAATGAGCAGTTCTTC
NA	TRBV5-6	TRBJ2-1	NA	CASSLEPSVYNEQFF	TGTGCCAGCAGCTTGGAGCCTAGCGTCTACAATGAGCAGTTCTTC
NA	TRBV4-2	TRBJ2-5	NA	CASSQEGGRETQYF	TGTGCCAGCAGCCAAGAGGGGGGGCGGGAGACCCAGTACTTC